This TCR beta chain was sequenced for a study of blood T cell repertoires in COVID-19. Germline CDR1 and CDR2: ENHRY and SYGVKD. V lost 7 bases to trimming and J lost 6 bases; unmatched junction nucleotides: 7. The CDR3 length is 13 residues. The protocol was immunoSEQ multiplex PCR, while the TCRdb copy is restricted to in-frame clones and leaves out a portion. The table has 70,000 or so clones, roughly four fifths seen once. The clonotype comes from a man between 70 and 80 years old with acute or convalescent COVID-19. The V and J genes are TRBV10-3 and TRBJ1-1; 8 nucleotides match TRBD1. Specimen: peripheral blood. The CDR3, as DNA: TGTGCCATCACTCAACAGGGGGGCTCTGAAGCTTTCTTT. It encodes CAITQQGGSEAFF.